The 11 T cell receptor beta chains below were found in one sample sequenced in a study of OX40 agonist ivuxolimab in advanced cancers. Clones were read by immunoSEQ multiplex PCR, and TCRdb kept only the in-frame ones, dropping some. The sample includes under 25,000 clones, about nine tenths seen only once; the top ten take about 14%. The source was CD4+ or CD8+ T cells sorted from blood, collected in a trial of the OX40 agonist ivuxolimab. The receptors were gathered from an adult with an advanced solid tumor such as melanoma, head and neck, liver or kidney cancer.

The CDR3 sequence: CASSLTGTNLPSTQYF. Written as DNA, the CDR3 is TGTGCCAGCAGCTTAACCGGGACGAATTTGCCATCGACCCAGTACTTC. V and J are TRBV11-3 and TRBJ2-5; D tentatively reads TRBD1 or TRBD2 (5 bases each). The CDR3 runs 16 residues. Germline values: CDR1 SGHNT, CDR2 YENEEA. V dropped 2 bases and J dropped 7 bases, with 20 bases sitting between them.

This chain links TRBV2 with TRBJ1-6, with 7 bases matching TRBD1. Germline assignment: CDR1 SNHLY and CDR2 FYNNEI. The CDR3 is 14 residues long. Losses at the gene ends were 3 bases for V and 7 bases for J; bases not matched to a gene: 3. CDR3 sequence (DNA): TGTGCCAGCAGTGAGACAGGGCTAAATTCACCCCTCCACTTT. It codes for CASSETGLNSPLHF.

This clone has more than one count but fewer than ten. CDR3 loop: CASSPTGGQGYTF. The DNA of the CDR3 is TGTGCCAGCAGTCCCACAGGGGGCCAAGGCTACACCTTC. The chain recombines TRBV6-5 with TRBJ1-2, with TRBD1 identical over 9 bases. The CDR3 has 13 residues. The V and J ends lost 5 bases and 8 bases, in that order; junction bases with no gene match: 6. Germline-derived CDR1 and CDR2 are MNHEY and SVGAGI.

V usage is TRBV14 and J usage is TRBJ1-4; 7 positions match TRBD1. Per the germline V gene, CDR1 is SGHDN and CDR2 is FVKESK. The CDR3 is 13 amino acids. V dropped 5 bases and J dropped 9; count of bases not matched to a gene: 6. CDR3: CASSITQGKKLFF. CDR3 coding DNA: TGTGCCAGCAGCATAACACAGGGGAAAAAACTGTTTTTT.

The chain recombines TRBV4-1 with TRBJ2-5; possible D gene TRBD1, 5 bases. This CDR3 is 13 amino acids long. Trimming removed 4 bases from V and 3 bases from J, with 9 bases in between. From germline, CDR1 is MGHRA and CDR2 YSYEKL. CDR3 in DNA: TGCGCCAGCAGCCGGGTAGGGGAAGAGACCCAGTACTTC. Residues: CASSRVGEETQYF.

As for this clone: One end of the junction is discordant with germline, which a read error may explain. V usage is TRBV7-8 and J usage is TRBJ1-2; the D is unclear. Germline CDR1 is SGHVS and CDR2 is FQNEAQ. The CDR3 is 15 residues long. The CDR3 nucleotides are TGTACCAGCAGCTTCCACCTCATACAAAACTATGGCTACACCTTC. It encodes CTSSFHLIQNYGYTF.

The chain couples TRBV12-2 to TRBJ1-2; the table's D call, TRBD1, has no DNA check behind it. TRBV12-2 is a pseudogene. This CDR3 region has 15 residues. The DNA of the CDR3 is TGTGCAAGTCGCTTAGCGAATGAGAGGGGGCAGGGCTACACCTTC. This codes for CASRLANERGQGYTF.

Here the CDR3 DNA reads TGTGCCTGGAGTCCAGACAGGGCCACTGAAGCTTTCTTT. Its translation is CAWSPDRATEAFF. The rearrangement links TRBV30 to TRBJ1-1; 7 bases agree with TRBD1. Germline assignment: CDR1 GTSNPN and CDR2 SVGIG (reference sequence). Unmatched junction bases numbered 4, after V lost 2 bases and J lost 4 bases. The CDR3 has 13 residues.

The chain carries TRBV7-9 and TRBJ2-1; D unclear. Germline V lookup: CDR1 SEHNR, CDR2 FQNEAQ (reference sequence). The CDR3 sequence is 14 residues long. Trimming removed 1 base from V and 8 bases from J, with 12 bases in between. Written as DNA, the CDR3 is TGTGCCAGCAGCTTAGATCACCCGACGGATGAGCAGTTCTTC. This encodes CASSLDHPTDEQFF. Using reference TRBV7-9 and TRBJ2-1 for the parts outside the CDR3, the full variable domain is DTGVSQNPRHKITKRGQNVTFRCDPISEHNRLYWYRQTLGQGPEFLTYFQNEAQLEKSRLLSDRFSAERPKGSFSTLEIQRTEQGDSAMYLCASSLDHPTDEQFFGPGTRLTVL.

The chain recombines TRBV4-1 with TRBJ2-1; a possible D gene is TRBD1 (6 bases). Germline CDR1 is MGHRA and CDR2 is YSYEKL. The V end lost 0 bases, the J end lost 1 base, and 16 bases lay between the germline ends. The CDR3 totals 18 residues. CDR3 protein: CASSQDPAGVRSYNEQFF. CDR3 DNA: TGCGCCAGCAGCCAAGATCCCGCAGGGGTTCGGTCCTACAATGAGCAGTTCTTC.

This chain joins TRBV29-1 and TRBJ2-7; TRBD1 agrees at 11 bases. Germline V gives CDR1 SQVTM, CDR2 ANQGSEA. The CDR3 sequence is 13 residues long. The J segment lost 7 bases and the V segment lost 7 bases, leaving 9 bases of the junction unmatched. CDR3 nucleotides: TGCAGCGCCCGGACAGGGGGCTTAAGTGAGCAGTACTTC. Translating it yields CSARTGGLSEQYF.